Below are 4 T cell receptor beta chains sequenced from a single sample in a study of T cells after yellow fever vaccination. TCRdb called the 5' RACE reads again in MiXCR, with one record for every CDR3 protein. This sample has hundreds of thousands of distinct CDR3 sequences, with 13% found just once. Sequencing used PBMCs, obtained on the day of the yellow fever booster vaccination. These receptors were taken from a man aged 25-40 years who received the YFV17D yellow fever vaccine.

This clonotype occurred many times. This CDR3 reads CASASGGFYEQYF. The CDR3 DNA sequence: TGTGCCAGCGCCAGCGGGGGATTCTACGAGCAGTACTTC. The chain has TRBV25-1 and TRBJ2-7; 8 bases match TRBD2. The germline gives CDR1 MGHDK, CDR2 SYGVNS. The length of the CDR3 is 13 residues. With V trimmed by 8 bases and J by 3 bases, 6 bases remained unmatched.

This clonotype has just a few counts. The rearrangement uses TRBV7-2 and TRBJ2-2; the D is unclear. V lost 1 base, J lost 5 bases, and 14 bases lay in between. This CDR3 has 16 residues. Germline CDR1 SGHTA, CDR2 FQGNSA. This CDR3 is CASSLVWRPGTGELFF. Here the CDR3 DNA reads TGTGCCAGCAGCTTAGTTTGGCGCCCCGGGACCGGGGAGCTGTTTTTT.

This clonotype has a handful of counts. The chain combines TRBV7-2 with TRBJ2-3; no clear D gene. The CDR3 runs to 16 residues. CDR1 SGHTA and CDR2 FQGNSA come from the germline V gene. The V and J ends lost 0 bases and 3 bases respectively, with 13 bases between them. The CDR3 DNA is TGTGCCAGCAGCTTAGCCCCGAACATGGGTACAGATACGCAGTATTTT. This codes for CASSLAPNMGTDTQYF.

V is TRBV11-2 and J is TRBJ2-3; TRBD2 agrees at 7 bases. Germline lookup yields CDR1 SGHAT and CDR2 FQNNGV. There are 16 residues in the CDR3. The V segment lost 2 bases and the J segment 2 bases; nucleotides outside the gene matches: 7. CDR3 protein: CASSLRSGISTDTQYF. In DNA, the CDR3 is TGTGCCAGCAGCTTACGGAGCGGGATCTCCACAGATACGCAGTATTTT.